The rows below give T cell receptor beta chains drawn from one sample of a study of T cell repertoires in cytomegalovirus infection. One entry per CDR3 protein results from TCRdb running MiXCR on the reads. The sample holds more than 45,000 distinct CDR3 sequences, approximately 36% seen once. Antigens of these TCRs are unknown. The sequenced sample consisted of PBMCs, sequenced either directly or after in vitro stimulation (not recorded which). The receptor set was obtained from a human donor in good health (CMV status not recorded). Some clones in this sample may be carry-over from other donors' samples. CDR3s include the opening cysteine and the closing phenylalanine or tryptophan. The order of the fields is clone size, V gene, J gene, D gene, CDR3 protein, CDR3 DNA. D genes are given only for firm matches. Expanded clones get a size class; other rows say once, few or many, or leave the size out.

clone_size: many; v_call: TRBV11-2; j_call: TRBJ1-1; d_call: NA; cdr3_aa: CASSRSGGTEAFF; cdr3_nt: TGTGCCAGCAGCCGCAGTGGTGGCACTGAAGCTTTCTTT
clone_size: few; v_call: TRBV7-8; j_call: TRBJ2-3; d_call: TRBD2; cdr3_aa: CASSFRSGSGTDTQYF; cdr3_nt: TGTGCCAGCAGCTTCCGTAGCGGGAGCGGCACAGATACGCAGTATTTT
clone_size: NA; v_call: TRBV7-9; j_call: TRBJ2-7; d_call: NA; cdr3_aa: CASSPLVGVNEQYF; cdr3_nt: TGTGCCAGCAGCCCTCTGGTGGGGGTGAACGAGCAGTACTTC
clone_size: NA; v_call: TRBV6-5; j_call: TRBJ1-1; d_call: NA; cdr3_aa: CASSWGGLTEAFF; cdr3_nt: TGTGCCAGCAGTTGGGGGGGTCTCACTGAAGCTTTCTTT
clone_size: few; v_call: TRBV12-3/TRBV12-4; j_call: TRBJ1-1; d_call: NA; cdr3_aa: CASILQWNTEAFF; cdr3_nt: TGTGCCAGCATCTTACAGTGGAACACTGAAGCTTTCTTT
clone_size: many; v_call: TRBV27; j_call: TRBJ2-7; d_call: NA; cdr3_aa: CASSFPRANEQYF; cdr3_nt: TGTGCCAGCAGTTTTCCCAGGGCTAACGAGCAGTACTTC
clone_size: NA; v_call: TRBV7-6; j_call: TRBJ2-7; d_call: TRBD1; cdr3_aa: CASSARTGGYEQYF; cdr3_nt: TGTGCCAGCAGCGCACGGACAGGGGGTTACGAGCAGTACTTC
clone_size: NA; v_call: TRBV12-3/TRBV12-4; j_call: TRBJ2-5; d_call: NA; cdr3_aa: CASSAGQYQETQYF; cdr3_nt: TGTGCCAGCAGTGCAGGCCAGTACCAAGAGACCCAGTACTTC
clone_size: few; v_call: TRBV7-7; j_call: TRBJ2-1; d_call: NA; cdr3_aa: CASSPLANEQFF; cdr3_nt: TGTGCCAGCAGCCCACTAGCAAATGAGCAGTTCTTC
clone_size: NA; v_call: TRBV7-2; j_call: TRBJ2-3; d_call: TRBD2; cdr3_aa: CASSFFLAGVETQYF; cdr3_nt: TGTGCCAGCAGCTTCTTTCTAGCGGGAGTAGAGACGCAGTATTTT
clone_size: NA; v_call: TRBV12-3/TRBV12-4; j_call: TRBJ2-3; d_call: NA; cdr3_aa: CASRPRGGPTDTQYF; cdr3_nt: TGTGCCAGCAGACCACGCGGAGGGCCCACAGATACGCAGTATTTT
clone_size: NA; v_call: TRBV7-9; j_call: TRBJ2-1; d_call: NA; cdr3_aa: CASSPPSAEQFF; cdr3_nt: TGTGCCAGCAGCCCACCATCTGCGGAGCAGTTCTTC
clone_size: NA; v_call: TRBV25-1; j_call: TRBJ1-2; d_call: NA; cdr3_aa: CASSAGGYGYTF; cdr3_nt: TGTGCCAGCAGTGCGGGAGGGTATGGCTACACCTTC
clone_size: NA; v_call: TRBV6-1; j_call: TRBJ2-7; d_call: NA; cdr3_aa: CASRTRVSSYEQYF; cdr3_nt: TGTGCCAGCAGGACCCGTGTTAGCTCCTACGAGCAGTACTTC
clone_size: NA; v_call: TRBV10-3; j_call: TRBJ2-1; d_call: TRBD2; cdr3_aa: CAISLAVNEQFF; cdr3_nt: TGTGCCATCAGCCTAGCGGTGAATGAGCAGTTCTTC
clone_size: few; v_call: TRBV19; j_call: TRBJ1-2; d_call: NA; cdr3_aa: CASGWETGYTF; cdr3_nt: TGTGCCAGTGGTTGGGAGACAGGCTACACCTTC
clone_size: many; v_call: TRBV2; j_call: TRBJ2-2; d_call: NA; cdr3_aa: CASREPPFLTGELFF; cdr3_nt: TGTGCCAGCAGGGAACCACCCTTTCTCACCGGGGAGCTGTTTTTT
clone_size: NA; v_call: TRBV12-3/TRBV12-4; j_call: TRBJ2-7; d_call: NA; cdr3_aa: CASSLGLEQYF; cdr3_nt: TGTGCCAGCAGTTTAGGTCTGGAGCAGTACTTC
clone_size: NA; v_call: TRBV18; j_call: TRBJ1-6; d_call: NA; cdr3_aa: CASSADANSPLHF; cdr3_nt: TGTGCCAGCTCAGCGGACGCGAATTCACCCCTCCACTTT
clone_size: NA; v_call: TRBV19; j_call: TRBJ2-3; d_call: NA; cdr3_aa: CASSMTASRDTQYF; cdr3_nt: TGTGCCAGTAGTATGACGGCTAGCCGAGATACGCAGTATTTT
clone_size: NA; v_call: TRBV20-1; j_call: TRBJ2-1; d_call: TRBD2; cdr3_aa: CSAREEGTSVNEQFF; cdr3_nt: TGCAGTGCTAGAGAGGAGGGGACTAGCGTCAATGAGCAGTTCTTC
clone_size: few; v_call: TRBV7-2; j_call: TRBJ2-7; d_call: NA; cdr3_aa: CASSFEPSLEQYF; cdr3_nt: TGTGCCAGCAGCTTTGAGCCTTCTCTCGAGCAGTACTTC
clone_size: many; v_call: TRBV27; j_call: TRBJ1-4; d_call: NA; cdr3_aa: CASGVGFPLQRSNEKLFF; cdr3_nt: TGTGCCAGCGGCGTCGGATTCCCCTTACAGCGTAGTAATGAAAAACTGTTTTTT
clone_size: once; v_call: TRBV6-2/TRBV6-3; j_call: TRBJ2-1; d_call: TRBD2; cdr3_aa: CASRLAESSYNEQFF; cdr3_nt: TGTGCCAGCAGGCTAGCGGAGAGCTCCTACAATGAGCAGTTCTTC
clone_size: NA; v_call: TRBV20-1; j_call: TRBJ2-3; d_call: TRBD2; cdr3_aa: CSAWTSGRLGTQYF; cdr3_nt: TGCAGTGCTTGGACTAGCGGGAGGTTAGGTACGCAGTATTTT
clone_size: few; v_call: TRBV7-2; j_call: TRBJ2-2; d_call: NA; cdr3_aa: CASSLWAGSRELFF; cdr3_nt: TGTGCCAGCAGCTTATGGGCCGGCTCCCGGGAGCTGTTTTTT
clone_size: NA; v_call: TRBV7-2; j_call: TRBJ2-7; d_call: NA; cdr3_aa: CASSPRPGSSYEQYF; cdr3_nt: TGTGCCAGCAGCCCCCGACCGGGCAGCTCCTACGAGCAGTACTTC
clone_size: few; v_call: TRBV12-3/TRBV12-4; j_call: TRBJ2-5; d_call: NA; cdr3_aa: CASNPMGGGQETQYF; cdr3_nt: TGTGCCAGCAACCCCATGGGTGGAGGACAAGAGACCCAGTACTTC
clone_size: few; v_call: TRBV12-3/TRBV12-4; j_call: TRBJ2-7; d_call: TRBD2; cdr3_aa: CASSSSGLESYEQYF; cdr3_nt: TGTGCCAGCAGTTCGTCTGGACTAGAATCCTACGAGCAGTACTTC
clone_size: NA; v_call: TRBV10-3; j_call: TRBJ2-1; d_call: TRBD2; cdr3_aa: CAISGGTRLNEQFF; cdr3_nt: TGTGCCATCAGTGGAGGGACTAGACTTAATGAGCAGTTCTTC
clone_size: NA; v_call: TRBV20-1; j_call: TRBJ2-7; d_call: NA; cdr3_aa: CSASMAYEQYF; cdr3_nt: TGCAGTGCTAGTATGGCCTACGAGCAGTACTTC
clone_size: few; v_call: TRBV28; j_call: TRBJ2-5; d_call: NA; cdr3_aa: CASSSRGARETQYF; cdr3_nt: TGTGCCAGCAGTTCCAGGGGTGCGCGAGAGACCCAGTACTTC
clone_size: once; v_call: TRBV3-1; j_call: TRBJ1-4; d_call: NA; cdr3_aa: CASSPLGSRPEKLFF; cdr3_nt: TGTGCCAGCAGCCCCCTGGGATCCAGACCTGAAAAACTGTTTTTT
clone_size: NA; v_call: TRBV7-6; j_call: TRBJ2-3; d_call: NA; cdr3_aa: CASSLEQDGRRTDTQYF; cdr3_nt: TGTGCCAGCAGCTTAGAACAGGACGGCCGGAGAACAGATACGCAGTATTTT
clone_size: few; v_call: TRBV25-1; j_call: TRBJ1-4; d_call: NA; cdr3_aa: CASRSPATNEKLFF; cdr3_nt: TGTGCCAGCAGGTCCCCAGCAACTAATGAAAAACTGTTTTTT
clone_size: NA; v_call: TRBV6-1; j_call: TRBJ1-2; d_call: NA; cdr3_aa: CASSEQATANYGYTF; cdr3_nt: TGTGCCAGCAGTGAACAGGCGACGGCTAACTATGGCTACACCTTC
clone_size: NA; v_call: TRBV28; j_call: TRBJ2-6; d_call: NA; cdr3_aa: CASTHGGPGANVLTF; cdr3_nt: TGTGCCAGCACCCACGGAGGACCCGGGGCCAACGTCCTGACTTTC
clone_size: few; v_call: TRBV7-6; j_call: TRBJ2-3; d_call: TRBD2; cdr3_aa: CASSPEGTSGTDTQYF; cdr3_nt: TGTGCCAGCAGCCCCGAGGGGACTAGCGGCACAGATACGCAGTATTTT
clone_size: few; v_call: TRBV7-2; j_call: TRBJ2-7; d_call: NA; cdr3_aa: CASSLTWDTRYEQYF; cdr3_nt: TGTGCCAGCAGCTTAACCTGGGACACCCGCTACGAGCAGTACTTC
clone_size: NA; v_call: TRBV5-4; j_call: TRBJ2-3; d_call: NA; cdr3_aa: CASSRGVNPTTDTQYF; cdr3_nt: TGTGCCAGCAGCCGTGGCGTGAACCCGACAACAGATACGCAGTATTTT
clone_size: NA; v_call: TRBV6-6; j_call: TRBJ2-7; d_call: TRBD2; cdr3_aa: CATGGPYEQYF; cdr3_nt: TGTGCCACGGGAGGGCCCTACGAGCAGTACTTC
clone_size: NA; v_call: TRBV7-2; j_call: TRBJ1-2; d_call: NA; cdr3_aa: CASSFTPEANYGYTF; cdr3_nt: TGTGCCAGCAGCTTTACACCCGAAGCTAACTATGGCTACACCTTC
clone_size: NA; v_call: TRBV27; j_call: TRBJ2-1; d_call: TRBD2; cdr3_aa: CASSRLAGVNEQFF; cdr3_nt: TGTGCCAGCAGTCGACTAGCGGGAGTCAATGAGCAGTTCTTC
clone_size: NA; v_call: TRBV6-5; j_call: TRBJ1-6; d_call: NA; cdr3_aa: CASSSPLGGSESPLHF; cdr3_nt: TGTGCCAGCAGTTCCCCCCTCGGGGGTTCAGAGTCACCCCTCCACTTT
clone_size: NA; v_call: TRBV4-3; j_call: TRBJ2-1; d_call: NA; cdr3_aa: CASSQVISSPVREQFF; cdr3_nt: TGCGCCAGCAGCCAAGTTATCAGCTCGCCGGTGCGTGAGCAGTTCTTC
clone_size: NA; v_call: TRBV6-6; j_call: TRBJ1-1; d_call: NA; cdr3_aa: CASSYSFATMNTEAFF; cdr3_nt: TGTGCCAGCAGTTACTCTTTCGCAACAATGAACACTGAAGCTTTCTTT
clone_size: NA; v_call: TRBV18; j_call: TRBJ2-1; d_call: TRBD2; cdr3_aa: CASSPIGAGVVHEQFF; cdr3_nt: TGTGCCAGCTCACCAATAGGAGCGGGGGTTGTGCATGAGCAGTTCTTC
clone_size: many; v_call: TRBV7-8; j_call: TRBJ2-7; d_call: TRBD1; cdr3_aa: CASSLLAGGASYEQYF; cdr3_nt: TGTGCCAGCAGCTTATTGGCAGGGGGCGCCTCGTACGAGCAGTACTTC
clone_size: few; v_call: TRBV2; j_call: TRBJ2-1; d_call: TRBD1; cdr3_aa: CASRTRTGTGEQFF; cdr3_nt: TGTGCCAGCAGGACTAGGACAGGGACGGGTGAGCAGTTCTTC
clone_size: NA; v_call: TRBV7-9; j_call: TRBJ2-3; d_call: NA; cdr3_aa: CASGDRGRNTDTQYF; cdr3_nt: TGTGCCAGCGGTGATCGGGGGCGGAACACAGATACGCAGTATTTT
clone_size: NA; v_call: TRBV2; j_call: TRBJ1-5; d_call: NA; cdr3_aa: CASSVGREAQHF; cdr3_nt: TGTGCCAGCAGTGTCGGTCGGGAAGCCCAGCATTTT
clone_size: NA; v_call: TRBV29-1; j_call: TRBJ2-1; d_call: NA; cdr3_aa: CSVEDLGGRAYNEQFF; cdr3_nt: TGCAGCGTTGAAGATCTCGGCGGAAGAGCCTACAATGAGCAGTTCTTC
clone_size: medium-sized; v_call: TRBV11-2; j_call: TRBJ1-3; d_call: NA; cdr3_aa: CASSLSGISGNTIYF; cdr3_nt: TGTGCCAGCAGCTTATCAGGGATCTCTGGAAACACCATATATTTT